One and the same sample provided the 17 T cell receptor beta chains below, sequenced in a study of control samples from healthy donors and cancer patients. The method was immunoSEQ multiplex PCR; TCRdb's version includes in-frame clones alone and lacks a portion of them. Seen here are 190,000 or so clones, 80% to 95% observed once, and the top ten hold more than 1.1%. Sequencing used blood. The receptors here all came from a man aged 18-30 years in good health.

The chain has TRBV9 and TRBJ2-5; weak D call: TRBD1 (5 bases). Germline V lookup: CDR1 SGDLS, CDR2 YYNGEE. V was clipped by 2 bases and J by 5 bases, with 10 bases between them. The CDR3 consists of 13 residues. The CDR3 reads CASSVRQGETQYF. CDR3 nucleotides: TGTGCCAGCAGCGTCCGTCAGGGCGAGACCCAGTACTTC.

The chain combines TRBV30 with TRBJ1-6; D is unclear. The CDR3 is made up of 15 amino acids. Between the trimmed V and J ends, which lost 8 bases and 0 bases, there was a span of 14 bases. Germline lookup yields CDR1 GTSNPN and CDR2 SVGIG (reference sequence). CDR3 nucleotides: TGTGCCGCTTTTCCGGGGAGCTCCTATAATTCACCCCTCCACTTT. This translates into CAAFPGSSYNSPLHF.

The chain couples TRBV5-1 to TRBJ2-2, with 8 nucleotides matching TRBD1. This CDR3 spans 16 amino acids. The ends lost 2 bases at V and 2 bases at J; junction bases unmatched: 5. The germline CDR1 and CDR2 sequences are SGHRS and YFSETQ. CDR3 amino acids: CASSFSGTGNTGELFF. The CDR3 DNA reads as TGCGCCAGCAGCTTCTCCGGGACAGGCAACACCGGGGAGCTGTTTTTT. Using reference TRBV5-1 and TRBJ2-2 for the parts outside the CDR3, the full variable domain is KAGVTQTPRYLIKTRGQQVTLSCSPISGHRSVSWYQQTPGQGLQFLFEYFSETQRNKGNFPGRFSGRQFSNSRSEMNVSTLELGDSALYLCASSFSGTGNTGELFFGEGSRLTVL.

The rearrangement uses TRBV11-2 and TRBJ1-1, with D perhaps TRBD1 (6 bases). Germline-derived CDR1 and CDR2 are SGHAT and FQNNGV. Between the trimmed V and J ends, which lost 5 bases and 6 bases, there was a span of 19 bases. CDR3 length: 15 amino acids. CDR3 DNA: TGTGCCAGCAGCAAAAAGGGGGAAGTGCGCGCTGAAGCTTTCTTT. Protein product: CASSKKGEVRAEAFF.

The chain combines TRBV15 with TRBJ1-2, with 9 bases lining up with TRBD1. V trimming: 3 bases; J trimming: 8 bases; junction bases outside the gene matches: 16. There are 17 residues in the CDR3. CDR1 LNHNV and CDR2 YYDKDF come from the germline V gene (reference sequence). As DNA, the CDR3 is TGTGCCACCAGCAGCCAAGTCTTGGGACAGGGTAAAGAGGGCTACACCTTC. Protein product: CATSSQVLGQGKEGYTF.

The chain recombines TRBV6-5 with TRBJ1-1; tentatively, D is TRBD1 (6 bases). The V gene's germline CDR1 is MNHEY and CDR2 SVGAGI. Trimming stripped 4 bases from V and 5 bases from J, with 11 bases between. The CDR3 contains 13 residues. Here the CDR3 reads CASSSTGYTEAFF. For the CDR3, the DNA is TGTGCCAGCAGTTCTACAGGGTATACTGAAGCTTTCTTT.

As to this clone: The sample contains more than one DNA sequence encoding this CDR3. The V gene is TRBV7-9, the J gene TRBJ1-1; D is ambiguous. Germline V lookup: CDR1 SEHNR, CDR2 FQNEAQ (reference sequence). Trimming took off 1 base at V and 6 bases at J, with 15 bases between the two ends. This CDR3 is 15 amino acids long. CDR3 in DNA: TGTGCCAGCAGCTTAGGGGGTAGAAAGGTATCTGAAGCTTTCTTT. Amino acids: CASSLGGRKVSEAFF.

V gene TRBV5-4 combines with J gene TRBJ1-5; D gene ambiguous. The CDR3 totals 12 residues. Germline V gene lookup returns CDR1 SGHNT and CDR2 YYREEE (reference sequence). Trimming removed 0 bases at V and 4 bases at J, with 2 bases between. CDR3 sequence (DNA): TGTGCCAGCAGCTTGGTTAATCAGCCCCAGCATTTT. Translated: CASSLVNQPQHF.

The chain carries TRBV6-5 and TRBJ2-7; TRBD1 is a possible D gene (6 bases). Trimming took 7 bases from V and 4 from J, leaving 17 bases between them. Germline V lookup: CDR1 MNHEY, CDR2 SVGAGI. The CDR3 runs 14 residues. This CDR3 is CASTLLGANYEQYF. Here the CDR3 DNA reads TGTGCCAGCACCCTTTTGGGGGCGAATTACGAGCAGTACTTC.

The rearrangement joins TRBV30 to TRBJ2-7, with D unclear. V was clipped by 3 bases and J by 1 base, with 7 bases between them. In germline, CDR1 is GTSNPN, CDR2 SVGIG (reference sequence). The CDR3 has 12 residues. CDR3 loop: CAWRDGSYEQYF. The CDR3 coding sequence is TGTGCCTGGAGGGACGGGTCCTACGAGCAGTACTTC.

This chain connects TRBV5-4 to TRBJ2-3; a weak D match, TRBD1 (6 bases). The ends were cut back, 4 bases at V and 4 bases at J, with 10 bases in the middle. Germline assignment: CDR1 SGHNT and CDR2 YYREEE (reference sequence). This CDR3 comprises 13 residues. CDR3: CASSPAGADTQYF. CDR3 nucleotide sequence: TGTGCCAGCAGCCCTGCAGGGGCAGATACGCAGTATTTT.

J is TRBJ2-5 and V is TRBV6-5, with a possible D match to TRBD1 (6 bases). The CDR3 has 14 amino acids. V lost 7 bases to trimming and J lost 8 bases, with 20 bases between them. CDR1 MNHEY and CDR2 SVGAGI come from the germline V gene. The CDR3: CASNPGTPSGTQYF. The CDR3 region has the DNA TGTGCCAGCAATCCCGGGACACCCTCGGGAACCCAGTACTTC.

The chain links TRBV9 to TRBJ1-2; no clear D. The germline V gene has CDR1 SGDLS and CDR2 YYNGEE. The CDR3 has 15 residues. The V and J ends lost 4 bases and 3 bases respectively, with 16 bases between them. DNA of the CDR3: TGTGCCAGCAGCCGACCTCCGAAGGAAGACTATGGCTACACCTTC. This encodes CASSRPPKEDYGYTF.

V usage is TRBV6-5 and J usage is TRBJ2-7; D is ambiguous. Between the trimmed V and J ends, which lost 0 bases and 4 bases, there was a span of 13 bases. The CDR3 totals 15 residues. Germline V lookup: CDR1 MNHEY, CDR2 SVGAGI. CDR3 in amino acids: CASSYSLVGRYEQYF. CDR3 nucleotide sequence: TGTGCCAGCAGTTACTCGTTAGTGGGAAGATACGAGCAGTACTTC.

The chain couples TRBV19 to TRBJ1-1; 7 bases fit TRBD1. Germline CDR1 LNHDA, CDR2 SQIVND (reference sequence). V lost 4 bases and J lost 10; bases outside the gene matches: 6. This CDR3 has 12 amino acids. The CDR3 coding sequence is TGTGCCAGTAGTAGACAGGGTTTTAGAGCTTTCTTT. Its protein product is CASSRQGFRAFF.

The chain couples TRBV12-5 to TRBJ1-2, with a possible D match to TRBD1 (6 bases). The CDR3 contains 13 residues. Per germline, CDR1 LGHNT and CDR2 FRNRAP. Trimming removed 5 bases at V and 7 bases at J, with 14 bases between. The CDR3 DNA sequence: TGTGCTAGTGGTGTCCACAGGGTCGGTGGCTACACCTTC. Residues: CASGVHRVGGYTF. Drawing the rest from reference TRBV12-5 and TRBJ1-2, the complete variable domain is DARVTQTPRHKVTEMGQEVTMRCQPILGHNTVFWYRQTMMQGLELLAYFRNRAPLDDSGMPKDRFSAEMPDATLATLKIQPSEPRDSAVYFCASGVHRVGGYTFGSGTRLTVV.

The gene calls are TRBV9 and TRBJ2-2; possible D gene TRBD1, 6 bases. This CDR3 has 15 amino acids. V lost 4 bases to trimming and J lost 4 bases, with 14 bases between them. Germline assignment: CDR1 SGDLS and CDR2 YYNGEE. CDR3 nucleotide sequence: TGTGCCAGCAGCCACGGACAGTTCGGCACCGGGGAGCTGTTTTTT. It is translated as CASSHGQFGTGELFF.